There are a few counts of the clone carrying this T cell receptor beta chain. The antigen is not known. Libraries were prepared by immunoSEQ multiplex PCR; TCRdb keeps only in-frame clonotypes and omits some of them. The data hold under 200,000 clones, with more than 90% observed a single time. This record comes from a study of T cell responses to AZD1222 COVID-19 vaccine. Whole-study findings and limits: Spike was spanned by vaccine-associated CD4 TCRs, with dominance at 160-218 and 743-854. A mostly white British donor set with more females was recruited, and clonal diversity was possibly underestimated.

The CDR3 consists of 12 residues. V dropped 10 bases and J dropped 6 bases, with 15 bases sitting between them. Germline assignment: CDR1 MNHEY and CDR2 SVGAGI. The specimen was peripheral blood, collected 28 days after the second dose of the MenACWY control vaccine. The genes are TRBV6-5 and TRBJ1-2, with D perhaps matching TRBD1 (5 bases). This sequence originates from an adult who received the MenACWY meningococcal vaccine as a control. The CDR3 DNA follows: TGTGCCACCTCCTCGGGGGGTGATGGCTACACCTTC. Its translation is CATSSGGDGYTF.